This TCR beta chain was profiled in a study of T-cell reconstitution after alpha-beta-depleted transplantation in children. Note on this clonotype: Its target is unknown.

CDR1 KGHSH and CDR2 LQKENI come from the germline V gene. The germline V and J ends were trimmed by 3 bases and 10 bases, with 22 bases remaining between them. The CDR3 contains 16 residues. The authors prepared the TCRbeta library with unique molecular identifiers. TCRdb passed the PCR reads through MiXCR, listing each CDR3 protein once. The sample lists roughly 120,000 distinct CDR3 sequences, approximately 10% occurring once. General study findings and limits: Several hundred graft clones that had expanded were reportedly the source of alpha-beta T cells about two months after transplant. At day 60, the high TCRbeta diversity found in some patients originated from recipient T cells and thymic progenitors that had survived. Counts and diversity of T cells one year after transplant came mostly from newly produced T cells.

The chain couples TRBV18 to TRBJ1-5; a weak D match, TRBD1 (6 bases). The source is a boy younger than 10 with acute lymphoblastic leukemia, due to receive a stem cell transplant. The source material was PBMCs, sampled before TCRalphabeta/CD19-depleted stem cell transplant. CDR3 nucleotide sequence: TGTGCCAGCTCACCCCAACCGACAGGTCGGGGTTTCCCCCAGCATTTT. Encoded protein: CASSPQPTGRGFPQHF.